This TCR beta chain is drawn from a study of regulatory T cells in long-lasting Graves disease. For the study at large: Over 5 years on antithyroid drugs plus positive TSH receptor antibodies marked Graves' disease as persistent. Study-wide points: Persistent Graves' disease cases displayed lower TCR diversity than newly diagnosed ones. Relative to new patients (roughly 970), persistent patients exhibited greater sharing of public clonotypes (around 2,700).

Note on this clonotype: What it recognizes is unknown.

Construction of the TCR beta libraries employed iRepertoire HTBI primers in conjunction with Arm-PCR of CDR3 regions. TCRdb reprocessed the multiplex PCR reads via MiXCR and lists one record per CDR3 protein. The sample consists of 420,000 or so distinct CDR3 sequences, about 20% of them appearing once. Regarding time point: persistent/refractory GD, antithyroid drugs over 5 years with positive TRAb. There was RNA extracted from PBMCs, and the TCR library was made from it. This TCR came from a female donor with Graves disease. The sample here was peripheral blood mononuclear cells (PBMCs), taken when the disease was refractory, from a patient treated with antithyroid drugs.

The CDR3 here is CASTPSGTYEQYF. The CDR3 coding sequence is TGTGCCAGCACCCCTAGCGGGACCTACGAGCAGTACTTC. The chain couples TRBV6-1 to TRBJ2-7; TRBD2 aligns across 9 bases. Trimming took 7 bases from V and 2 from J; bases not matched to a gene: 3. CDR3 length: 13 amino acids. The germline V gene encodes CDR1 MNHNS and CDR2 SASEGT.